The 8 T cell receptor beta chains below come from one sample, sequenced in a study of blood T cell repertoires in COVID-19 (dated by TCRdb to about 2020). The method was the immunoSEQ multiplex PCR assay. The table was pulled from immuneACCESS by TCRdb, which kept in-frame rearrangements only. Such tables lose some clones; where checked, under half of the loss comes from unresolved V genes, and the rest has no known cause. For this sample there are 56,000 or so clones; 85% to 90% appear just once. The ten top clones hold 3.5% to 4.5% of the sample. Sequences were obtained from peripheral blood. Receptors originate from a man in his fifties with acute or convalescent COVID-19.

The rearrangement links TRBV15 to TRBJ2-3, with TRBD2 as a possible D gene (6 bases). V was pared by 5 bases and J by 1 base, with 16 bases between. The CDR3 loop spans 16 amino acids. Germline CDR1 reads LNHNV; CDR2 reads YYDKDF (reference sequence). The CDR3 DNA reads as TGTGCCACCAGCGGGGGTGAGGGCGGGGGCACAGATACGCAGTATTTT. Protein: CATSGGEGGGTDTQYF.

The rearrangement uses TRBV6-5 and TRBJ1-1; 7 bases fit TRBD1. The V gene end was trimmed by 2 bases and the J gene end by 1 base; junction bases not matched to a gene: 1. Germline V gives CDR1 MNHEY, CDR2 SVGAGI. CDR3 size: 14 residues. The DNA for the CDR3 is TGTGCCAGCAGTTACAGGACAGGGAACACTGAAGCTTTCTTT. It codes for CASSYRTGNTEAFF.

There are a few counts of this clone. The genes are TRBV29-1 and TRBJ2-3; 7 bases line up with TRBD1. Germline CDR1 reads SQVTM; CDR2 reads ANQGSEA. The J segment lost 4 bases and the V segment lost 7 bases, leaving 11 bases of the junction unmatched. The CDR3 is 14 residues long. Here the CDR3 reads CSASTGPRADTQYF. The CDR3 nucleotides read TGCAGCGCTTCGACAGGGCCCCGGGCAGATACGCAGTATTTT.

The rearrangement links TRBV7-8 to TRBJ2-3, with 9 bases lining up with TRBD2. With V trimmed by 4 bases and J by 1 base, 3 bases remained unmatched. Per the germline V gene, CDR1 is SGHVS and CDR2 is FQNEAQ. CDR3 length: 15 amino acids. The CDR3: CASSWPSGGTDTQYF. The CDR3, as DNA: TGTGCCAGCAGCTGGCCTAGCGGGGGCACAGATACGCAGTATTTT.

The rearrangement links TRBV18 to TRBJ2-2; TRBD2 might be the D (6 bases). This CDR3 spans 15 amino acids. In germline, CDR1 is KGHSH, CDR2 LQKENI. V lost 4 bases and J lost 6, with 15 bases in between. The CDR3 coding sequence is TGTGCCAGCTCACGGGGGACTCCGAAGGCCGGGGAGCTGTTTTTT. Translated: CASSRGTPKAGELFF.

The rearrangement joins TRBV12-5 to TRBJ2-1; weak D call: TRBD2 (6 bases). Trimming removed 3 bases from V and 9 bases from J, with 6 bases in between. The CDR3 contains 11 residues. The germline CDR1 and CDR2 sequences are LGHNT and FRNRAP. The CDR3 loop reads CASGFGGEQFF. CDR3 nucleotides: TGTGCTAGTGGTTTCGGGGGTGAGCAGTTCTTC. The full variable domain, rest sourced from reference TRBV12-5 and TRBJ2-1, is DARVTQTPRHKVTEMGQEVTMRCQPILGHNTVFWYRQTMMQGLELLAYFRNRAPLDDSGMPKDRFSAEMPDATLATLKIQPSEPRDSAVYFCASGFGGEQFFGPGTRLTVL.

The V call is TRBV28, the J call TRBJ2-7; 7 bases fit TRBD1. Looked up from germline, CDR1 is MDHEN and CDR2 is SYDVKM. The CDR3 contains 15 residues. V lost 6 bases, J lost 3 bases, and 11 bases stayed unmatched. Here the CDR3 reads CASSNLGTARYEQYF. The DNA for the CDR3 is TGTGCCAGCAGCAACCTAGGGACAGCACGCTACGAGCAGTACTTC. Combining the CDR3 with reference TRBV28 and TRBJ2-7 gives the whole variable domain DVKVTQSSRYLVKRTGEKVFLECVQDMDHENMFWYRQDPGLGLRLIYFSYDVKMKEKGDIPEGYSVSREKKERFSLILESASTNQTSMYLCASSNLGTARYEQYFGPGTRLTVT.

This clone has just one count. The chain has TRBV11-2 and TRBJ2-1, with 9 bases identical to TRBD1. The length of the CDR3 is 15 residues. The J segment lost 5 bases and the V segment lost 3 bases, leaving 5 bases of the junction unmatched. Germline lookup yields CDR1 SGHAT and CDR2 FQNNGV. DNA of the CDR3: TGTGCCAGCAGCTTGGGACAGGGAACAGACAATGAGCAGTTCTTC. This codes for CASSLGQGTDNEQFF. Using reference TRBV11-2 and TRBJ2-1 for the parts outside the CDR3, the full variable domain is EAGVAQSPRYKIIEKRQSVAFWCNPISGHATLYWYQQILGQGPKLLIQFQNNGVVDDSQLPKDRFSAERLKGVDSTLKIQPAKLEDSAVYLCASSLGQGTDNEQFFGPGTRLTVL.